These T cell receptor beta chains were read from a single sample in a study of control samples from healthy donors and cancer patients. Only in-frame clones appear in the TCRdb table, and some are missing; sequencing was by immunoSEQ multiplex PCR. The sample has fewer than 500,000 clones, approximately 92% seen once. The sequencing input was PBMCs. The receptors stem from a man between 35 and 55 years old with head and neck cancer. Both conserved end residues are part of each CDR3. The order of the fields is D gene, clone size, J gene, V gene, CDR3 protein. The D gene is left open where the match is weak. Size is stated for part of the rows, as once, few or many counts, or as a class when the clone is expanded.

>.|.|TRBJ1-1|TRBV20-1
CSASTGYRAFF
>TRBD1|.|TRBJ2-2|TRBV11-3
CASSFGQGDTGELFF
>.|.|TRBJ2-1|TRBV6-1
CASSERRGTDEQFF
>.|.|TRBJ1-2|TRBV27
CASSFRAVNYGYTF
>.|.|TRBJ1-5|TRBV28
CASSPDRALNQPQHF
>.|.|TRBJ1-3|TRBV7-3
CASSLNSGIGNTIYF
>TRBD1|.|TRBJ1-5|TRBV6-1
CASSEVGGQINQPQHF
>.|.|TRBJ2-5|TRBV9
CASSVGGADIQETQYF
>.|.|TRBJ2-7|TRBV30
CAWSVGSYEQYF
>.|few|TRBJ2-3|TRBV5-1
CASSLAVSTDTQYF